The 12 T cell receptor beta chains given below trace back to one sample, sequenced in a study of Ad26.COV2.S vaccination and SARS-CoV-2 variants. Repertoires were generated with immunoSEQ multiplex PCR, while TCRdb's copy carries only in-frame clones and drops some. Of about 370,000 clones listed, about 85% are singletons. Indicated treatment: some 20 received Ad26.COV2.S at low or high dose, single or two shots; about 5 received placebo; per-sample allocation not given. Samples came from day 63 after the first vaccine or placebo injection. Here the sequenced sample was peripheral blood, taken in a trial of Ad26.COV2.S vaccine versus placebo. Receptor source: a person between 18 and 59 years old who received the Ad26.COV2.S COVID-19 vaccine or a placebo.

The chain joins TRBV14 to TRBJ1-1, with D perhaps TRBD1 (5 bases). Germline CDR1 and CDR2: SGHDN and FVKESK. Trimming took off 0 bases at V and 10 bases at J, with 18 bases between the two ends. This CDR3 region has 15 residues. The CDR3 spells CASSQEPHLLRGAFF. For the CDR3, the DNA is TGTGCCAGCAGCCAAGAACCCCATTTACTAAGGGGAGCTTTCTTT. The full variable domain, completed using reference TRBV14 and TRBJ1-1, is EAGVTQFPSHSVIEKGQTVTLRCDPISGHDNLYWYRRVMGKEIKFLLHFVKESKQDESGMPNNRFLAERTGGTYSTLKVQPAELEDSGVYFCASSQEPHLLRGAFFGQGTRLTVV.

V gene TRBV16 combines with J gene TRBJ2-3; 8 bases map to TRBD2. The length of the CDR3 is 18 residues. Per germline, CDR1 KGHSY and CDR2 FQNENV. The V and J ends lost 0 bases and 7 bases, in that order; junction bases with no gene match: 15. DNA for the CDR3: TGTGCCAGCAGCCAATCGAGCGGAGGACTAGCCGGTAGAAATACGCAGTATTTT. Translation: CASSQSSGGLAGRNTQYF.

The chain couples TRBV18 to TRBJ2-3, with no clear D. Germline values: CDR1 KGHSH, CDR2 LQKENI. V lost 3 bases to trimming and J lost 2 bases, with 6 bases between them. The CDR3 totals 13 residues. The CDR3 loop reads CASSPTLTDTQYF. Here the CDR3 DNA reads TGTGCCAGCTCACCCACTCTCACAGATACGCAGTATTTT.

The rearrangement uses TRBV10-1 and TRBJ2-3; D remains ambiguous. The CDR3 spans 16 residues. Trimming removed 1 base from V and 3 bases from J, with 14 bases in between. CDR1 is WNHNN and CDR2 is SYGVQD in the germline V gene (reference sequence). The CDR3 reads CASSELQTGQTDTQYF. For the CDR3, the DNA is TGCGCCAGCAGTGAGTTGCAGACTGGCCAAACAGATACGCAGTATTTT.

V and J are TRBV6-5 and TRBJ2-5; D is unclear. The germline V and J ends were trimmed by 0 bases and 5 bases, with 13 bases remaining between them. Germline V gene sequence: CDR1 MNHEY, CDR2 SVGAGI. The CDR3 has 15 amino acids. CDR3 in DNA: TGTGCCAGCAGTTACTCGGACCCCGCTGGGGAGACCCAGTACTTC. Translation gives CASSYSDPAGETQYF.

The rearrangement uses TRBV30 and TRBJ1-3; 10 nucleotides match TRBD1. Per the germline V gene, CDR1 is GTSNPN and CDR2 is SVGIG (reference sequence). Trimming took 0 bases from V and 2 from J; bases not matched to a gene: 7. CDR3 length: 17 amino acids. The CDR3 spells CAWSVRTGGFTGNTIYF. The CDR3 coding sequence is TGTGCCTGGAGTGTACGGACAGGGGGATTCACTGGAAACACCATATATTTT. The whole variable domain, remainder taken from reference TRBV30 and TRBJ1-3, is SQTIHQWPATLVQPVGSPLSLECTVEGTSNPNLYWYRQAAGRGLQLLFYSVGIGQISSEVPQNLSASRPQDRQFILSSKKLLLSDSGFYLCAWSVRTGGFTGNTIYFGEGSWLTVV.

The V gene is TRBV11-2, the J gene TRBJ2-3; 11 nucleotides agree with TRBD2. J was trimmed by 7 bases and V by 5 bases; bases with no gene match: 8. Germline V gene data show CDR1 as SGHAT and CDR2 as FQNNGV. The CDR3 runs to 15 residues. CDR3 nucleotides: TGTGCCAGCAGCACTAGGACTAGCGGGTTGCATACGCAGTATTTT. Its protein is CASSTRTSGLHTQYF.

The J gene is TRBJ2-5, the V gene TRBV24-1; D possibly corresponds to TRBD1 (5 bases). The CDR3 sequence is 13 residues long. In germline, CDR1 is KGHDR, CDR2 SFDVKD. Trimming cost V 3 bases and J 4 bases, with 8 bases left between them. The CDR3 loop is CATSDNRRETQYF. The CDR3 coding sequence is TGTGCCACCAGTGATAACAGGCGAGAGACCCAGTACTTC.

The rearrangement joins TRBV19 to TRBJ1-2, with D possibly being TRBD1 (6 bases). Trimming took off 0 bases at V and 0 bases at J, with 14 bases between the two ends. Germline loops: CDR1 LNHDA, CDR2 SQIVND (reference sequence). CDR3 size: 17 residues. CDR3 amino acids: CASSIDHGGASNYGYTF. The DNA for the CDR3 is TGTGCCAGTAGTATAGATCACGGGGGCGCTTCTAACTATGGCTACACCTTC.

The gene calls are TRBV6-5 and TRBJ1-3, with D perhaps matching TRBD1 (6 bases). The V gene's germline CDR1 is MNHEY and CDR2 SVGAGI. V was trimmed by 4 bases and J by 7 bases, leaving 11 bases between them. This CDR3 is 13 amino acids long. The CDR3 region has the DNA TGTGCCAGCAGTTCTAGCCAGGGGAACACCATATATTTT. It encodes CASSSSQGNTIYF.

There are a few counts of this clone. The J gene is TRBJ2-2, the V gene TRBV7-8; 7 bases agree with TRBD1. The CDR3 loop spans 12 amino acids. Trimming cost V 8 bases and J 7 bases; bases outside gene matches: 4. Germline-derived CDR1 and CDR2 are SGHVS and FQNEAQ. CDR3 protein: CASGDRVGELFF. The CDR3 DNA follows: TGTGCCAGCGGAGACAGGGTCGGGGAGCTGTTTTTT.

The chain combines TRBV9 with TRBJ2-2; weak D call: TRBD2 (6 bases). The CDR3 has 15 amino acids. Per germline, CDR1 SGDLS and CDR2 YYNGEE. V dropped 0 bases and J dropped 6 bases, with 12 bases sitting between them. CDR3 in DNA: TGTGCCAGCAGCGTAGGGCCAGCGGGTTCCGGGGAGCTGTTTTTT. Protein product: CASSVGPAGSGELFF.